This T cell receptor (beta chain) was found in a study of radiation and T cells in renal cell carcinoma. Study-wide results and limits: From baseline, blood top tumor clonotypes peaked at 2 weeks post-radiation.

On this clone itself: Its antigen is as yet unknown.

Method: immunoSEQ multiplex PCR; TCRdb's copy keeps in-frame clones and lacks some. The sample consists of about 150,000 clones, about 85% of them appearing once. Time point: baseline pretreatment blood. Treatment described: 15 Gy SBRT to primary tumor, nephrectomy 4 weeks later. Radiation-treated patients gave blood at baseline, week 2 and week 4. The sample in question was blood, obtained from a patient whose treatment included radiotherapy and nephrectomy. The sequence was obtained from a woman in her 70s with renal cell carcinoma.

CDR3 sequence reads: CASSPGTSRTTEAFF. CDR3 nucleotide sequence: TGCGCCAGCAGCCCAGGGACATCGAGGACCACTGAAGCTTTCTTT. This rearrangement joins TRBV5-1 to TRBJ1-1; a possible D gene is TRBD1 (6 bases). V dropped 4 bases and J dropped 4 bases, with 17 bases sitting between them. Per germline, CDR1 SGHRS and CDR2 YFSETQ. The CDR3 consists of 15 residues.